Listed here are 21 T cell receptor beta chains from one sample, sequenced in a study of regulatory T cells in long-lasting Graves disease. Sample time point: persistent/refractory GD, antithyroid drugs over 5 years with positive TRAb. From PBMCs, RNA was extracted and then used to make the TCR library. Arm-PCR of CDR3 regions with iRepertoire HTBI primers generated TCR beta libraries. One entry per CDR3 protein, called by TCRdb with MiXCR from the multiplex PCR reads. Of a few hundred thousand distinct CDR3 sequences listed, around a quarter are singletons. The material was peripheral blood mononuclear cells (PBMCs), obtained when the disease was refractory, from a patient treated with antithyroid drugs. The receptor set was obtained from a female donor with Graves disease.

Ten or more counts support this clonotype. The V and J genes are TRBV28 and TRBJ1-4, with unresolved D. With 7 bases removed from V and 0 bases from J, the gap between germline ends came to 18 bases. Germline CDR1 reads MDHEN; CDR2 reads SYDVKM. The length of the CDR3 is 17 residues. This CDR3 is CASTRTGFSTTNEKLFF. The DNA of the CDR3 is TGTGCCAGCACCCGAACGGGGTTTTCCACAACTAATGAAAAACTGTTTTTT.

In regard to this clonotype: A junction boundary mismatches the germline segment, possibly from a read error. The CDR3 DNA reads as TGTGCCAGCAACCGAGCGAAAACCGGGACAGGGGTCTACGAGCGGTACTTC. It is translated as CASNRAKTGTGVYERYF. The chain is built from TRBV6-1 and TRBJ2-7; TRBD1 matches at 10 bases. Germline CDR1 is MNHNS and CDR2 is SASEGT. The CDR3 is 17 amino acids.

This clonotype occurred many times. V and J are TRBV11-2 and TRBJ1-1, with D unresolved. V was cut by 5 bases and J by 4 bases, with 14 bases left in between. The CDR3 covers 14 residues. Germline lookup yields CDR1 SGHAT and CDR2 FQNNGV. CDR3 region: CASSPVNERTEAFF. The DNA for the CDR3 is TGTGCCAGCAGCCCCGTTAACGAACGCACTGAAGCTTTCTTT.

This clonotype was observed a handful of times. The chain joins TRBV18 to TRBJ2-7; 7 bases align to TRBD1. Germline CDR1 is KGHSH and CDR2 is LQKENI. This CDR3 has 15 amino acids. V lost 3 bases and J lost 2; bases outside the gene matches: 7. In DNA form, the CDR3 reads TGTGCCAGCTCACCCTACGGGACAGAAACCTACGAGCAGTACTTC. Translation: CASSPYGTETYEQYF.

The gene calls are TRBV9 and TRBJ2-3; the D is unclear. V gave up 1 base and J gave up 4 bases, with 7 bases separating them. Germline V gives CDR1 SGDLS, CDR2 YYNGEE. This CDR3 contains 13 residues. DNA for the CDR3: TGTGCCAGCAGCGTACTCGCGTCAGATACGCAGTATTTT. Residues: CASSVLASDTQYF.

Comments on this clonotype: The junction does not match germline at one end; this may be a read error. The CDR3 loop reads CASSPMDLRDSYERYF. CDR3 nucleotide sequence: TGTGCCAGCAGCCCCATGGATCTGCGGGACTCCTACGAGCGGTACTTC. The chain links TRBV28 to TRBJ2-7; possibly TRBD2 for D (6 bases). Germline CDR1 MDHEN, CDR2 SYDVKM. CDR3 length: 16 amino acids.

The chain carries TRBV3-1 and TRBJ2-7, with D perhaps given as TRBD1 or TRBD2 (5 bases each). Trimming removed 0 bases from V and 6 bases from J, with 9 bases in between. CDR1 LGHDT and CDR2 YNNKEL come from the germline V gene (reference sequence). The CDR3 has 13 residues. The CDR3 region is CASSQDERGEQYF. DNA for the CDR3: TGTGCCAGCAGCCAAGACGAGAGGGGCGAGCAGTACTTC.

This clonotype was observed a handful of times. One junction end does not reproduce the germline sequence, and a read error may be involved. The chain uses TRBV27 and TRBJ2-2; weak D call: TRBD1 (5 bases). Germline assignment: CDR1 MNHEY and CDR2 SMNVEV (reference sequence). The CDR3 length is 16 residues. This chain's CDR3 is CANSTNTGTSTGELFF. In DNA form, the CDR3 reads TGTGCCAACAGTACGAACACAGGAACCTCAACCGGGGAGCTGTTTTTT.

This clonotype occurred many times. V is TRBV2 and J is TRBJ1-5, with D unclear. Germline CDR1 and CDR2: SNHLY and FYNNEI. Trimming shortened V by 5 bases and J by 1 base, and 15 bases separated the two germline ends. CDR3 size: 16 residues. The CDR3, as DNA: TGTGCCAGCAGTTCGGACGGTTTCTGGAGCAATCAGCCCCAGCATTTT. Translated, it gives CASSSDGFWSNQPQHF.

This clonotype was seen only a few times. The chain links TRBV9 to TRBJ1-2; D remains unclear. Germline lookup yields CDR1 SGDLS and CDR2 YYNGEE. This CDR3 region has 15 residues. The germline V and J ends were trimmed by 4 bases and 4 bases, with 17 bases remaining between them. The CDR3 protein is CASSFPEAPLYGYTF. CDR3 nucleotide sequence: TGTGCCAGCAGCTTCCCAGAGGCGCCCCTCTATGGCTACACCTTC.

The chain employs TRBV29-1 and TRBJ2-7, with D perhaps TRBD1 (6 bases). Trimming pared 5 bases from V and 0 bases from J, leaving 14 bases between. The CDR3 runs to 14 residues. Germline lookup yields CDR1 SQVTM and CDR2 ANQGSEA. CDR3 protein: CSVTQGLSSYEQYF. CDR3 nucleotides: TGCAGCGTTACGCAGGGGCTAAGCTCCTACGAGCAGTACTTC.

This clonotype was recorded a few times. Germline and junction disagree at one end, which may indicate a read error. V usage is TRBV6-1 and J usage is TRBJ2-2; the D gene is possibly TRBD2 (5 bases). The CDR3 has 16 amino acids. Germline V gene lookup returns CDR1 MNHNS and CDR2 SASEGT. CDR3 bases: TGTGCCAGCAGTGAAAGGACCGAGGGTAGCACCAGGGAGCTGTTTTTT. As protein: CASSERTEGSTRELFF.

The V call is TRBV6-2 or TRBV6-3, the J call TRBJ2-5; 11 bases are shared with TRBD2. The CDR3 sequence is 17 residues long. Trimming took 6 bases from V and 6 from J; bases not matched to a gene: 15. Germline-derived CDR1 and CDR2 are MNHEY and SVGEGT. CDR3 sequence: CASSTNVGLAGGKTQYF. CDR3 DNA sequence: TGTGCCAGCAGCACAAACGTTGGACTAGCGGGCGGGAAGACCCAGTACTTC.

This sequence joins TRBV30 and TRBJ2-4; no firm D call. The CDR3 sequence is 15 residues long. Trimming removed 2 bases from V and 0 bases from J, with 11 bases in between. Looked up from germline, CDR1 is GTSNPN and CDR2 is SVGIG (reference sequence). CDR3 coding DNA: TGTGCCTGGAGTCGAGTAGAACTAGCCAAAAACATTCAGTACTTC. This encodes CAWSRVELAKNIQYF.

This clonotype was found a few times. The chain carries TRBV13 and TRBJ1-4; D not resolved. The V gene's germline CDR1 is PRHDT and CDR2 FYEKMQ (reference sequence). The CDR3 covers 15 residues. With 2 bases removed from V and 7 bases from J, the gap between germline ends came to 14 bases. CDR3 nucleotide sequence: TGTGCCAGCAGCTTATTCGGCCAGGTTACTGAAAAACTGTTTTTT. Its translation is CASSLFGQVTEKLFF.

This clonotype was seen just once. This rearrangement joins TRBV30 to TRBJ2-7; D gene ambiguous. V was cut by 5 bases and J by 2 bases, with 13 bases left in between. Germline CDR1 and CDR2: GTSNPN and SVGIG (reference sequence). The CDR3 spans 13 residues. The CDR3 protein is CAWADVSPYEQYF. The CDR3 DNA follows: TGTGCCTGGGCAGATGTCAGCCCCTACGAGCAGTACTTC.

There are many counts of this clonotype. This rearrangement joins TRBV7-9 to TRBJ1-4; perhaps TRBD1 as D (6 bases). V lost 6 bases and J lost 8, with 13 bases in between. This CDR3 is built from 13 residues. Per germline, CDR1 SEHNR and CDR2 FQNEAQ (reference sequence). CDR3 nucleotides: TGTGCCAGCAGTCCAGGGGCAGGAGAAAAACTGTTTTTT. Translating it yields CASSPGAGEKLFF.

This chain uses TRBV6-1 with TRBJ1-4, with TRBD1 as a possible D gene (5 bases). CDR1 is MNHNS, CDR2 SASEGT, per germline. Trimming removed 11 bases from V and 5 bases from J, with 18 bases in between. The CDR3 totals 14 residues. The chain's CDR3 is CACQPLGRNEKLFF. CDR3 nucleotide sequence: TGTGCCTGCCAGCCCTTGGGACGAAATGAAAAACTGTTTTTT.

This clonotype was counted once. V usage is TRBV14 and J usage is TRBJ1-6; 10 bases map to TRBD1. The V gene end was trimmed by 8 bases and the J gene end by 13 bases; junction bases not matched to a gene: 11. The length of the CDR3 is 14 residues. The germline CDR1 and CDR2 sequences are SGHDN and FVKESK. The CDR3: CASASGTGVGPLHF. The CDR3 DNA sequence: TGTGCCAGCGCCTCCGGGACAGGGGTTGGTCCCCTCCACTTT.

Points on this clonotype: A much larger clone differs by one base, so this may be a read error. The CDR3 sequence is CAGSEGAQPQHF. The CDR3 coding sequence is TGTGCCGGCAGTGAGGGTGCTCAGCCCCAGCATTTT. This chain joins TRBV6-2 or TRBV6-3 and TRBJ1-5, with D unresolved. CDR1 is MNHEY, CDR2 SVGEGT, per germline. This CDR3 comprises 12 residues.

Concerning this clonotype: Germline is not matched at one junction end, which may reflect a read error. This chain joins TRBV11-1 and TRBJ2-7; D ambiguous. The CDR3 consists of 14 residues. Germline V gene lookup returns CDR1 SGHAT and CDR2 FQDESV (reference sequence). In DNA, the CDR3 is TGTGCCAGCAGCGCCCTTGACTCGCTCTACGCGCAGTACTTC. It encodes CASSALDSLYAQYF.